A selection of T cell receptor beta chains follows, all from one sample in a study of identical twins. Using its own MiXCR run on the 5' RACE reads, TCRdb lists one record per CDR3 protein. The sample lists about 500,000 distinct CDR3 sequences; 14% were seen once. The sample was also reused in another study, on yellow fever vaccine responses in identical twins.

Sequencing input: CD4+ T cells sorted from blood. These TCRs come from a woman between 18 and 29 years old in good health. CDR3s include the opening cysteine and the closing phenylalanine or tryptophan. D genes are given only for firm matches. Rows give clone size only sometimes, using once, few, many, or a class for an expanded clone.

d_call | j_call | clone_size | v_call | cdr3_nt | cdr3_aa
TRBD1 | TRBJ2-1 | . | TRBV6-5 | TGTGCCAGCAGTTACGAAGGGGGCAGCTACAATGAGCAGTTCTTC | CASSYEGGSYNEQFF
TRBD2 | TRBJ2-1 | . | TRBV2 | TGTGCCAGCATTCCTAGGACTAGCGGGAGTGCCTACAATGAGCAGTTCTTC | CASIPRTSGSAYNEQFF
. | TRBJ2-7 | few | TRBV28 | TGTGCCAGCAGCGGCGGGGGCAGGGGTTACGAGCAGTACTTC | CASSGGGRGYEQYF
. | TRBJ2-2 | few | TRBV4-2 | TGTGCCAGCAGCCAATATAGGACAGCGAACACCGGGGAGCTGTTTTTT | CASSQYRTANTGELFF
. | TRBJ2-2 | . | TRBV7-2 | TGTGCCAGCAGCGAAGCCCCGAACACCGGGGAGCTGTTTTTT | CASSEAPNTGELFF
TRBD2 | TRBJ2-1 | . | TRBV30 | TGTGCCTGGAGTCACCAGCGGGAGGGTGAGCAGTTCTTC | CAWSHQREGEQFF
TRBD2 | TRBJ2-3 | few | TRBV7-3 | TGTGCCAGCAGCGGAACGGGACTAGCTTCAGATACGCAGTATTTT | CASSGTGLASDTQYF
. | TRBJ2-1 | . | TRBV11-2 | TGTGCCAGCAGCTTAGCCCGCCAGGTGGGTGAGCAGTTCTTC | CASSLARQVGEQFF
TRBD2 | TRBJ2-5 | . | TRBV5-1 | TGCGCCAGCAGCCCCCGACCGGGAGGGCAAGAGACCCAGTACTTC | CASSPRPGGQETQYF
TRBD1 | TRBJ1-3 | few | TRBV6-1 | TGTGCCAGCAGTCAACGACAGGGGGCAGGATCTGGAAACACCATATATTTT | CASSQRQGAGSGNTIYF
. | TRBJ2-6 | . | TRBV6-1 | TGTGCCAGCAGCCCTCTTATCTCTGGGGCCAACGTCCTGACTTTC | CASSPLISGANVLTF
TRBD1 | TRBJ2-7 | few | TRBV7-2 | TGTGCCAGCAGCTCCACAACCCGACAGGGGAAGTACGAGCAGTACTTC | CASSSTTRQGKYEQYF
TRBD1 | TRBJ2-7 | . | TRBV27 | TGTGCCAGCAGTTTCGTCGGACAGGGTAACTACGAGCAGTACTTC | CASSFVGQGNYEQYF
TRBD2 | TRBJ2-1 | . | TRBV11-1 | TGTGCCAGCAGCTTAGGCGGGGGGGTCTACAATGAGCAGTTCTTC | CASSLGGGVYNEQFF
TRBD2 | TRBJ2-2 | few | TRBV15 | TGTGCCACCAGCAGAGTCGGGACTAGCGGGAGGAGGGCCACCGGGGAGCTGTTTTTT | CATSRVGTSGRRATGELFF
. | TRBJ1-1 | few | TRBV7-8 | TGTGCCAGCAGCGGCCAGGCCACTGAAGCTTTCTTT | CASSGQATEAFF
TRBD2 | TRBJ2-5 | . | TRBV11-2 | TGTGCCAGCAGCAAGGGACTAGCGGTAGTAGAGACCCAGTACTTC | CASSKGLAVVETQYF
TRBD1 | TRBJ2-7 | many | TRBV5-1 | TGCGCCAGTACCGGGACAGGGAAAAACGAGCAGTACTTC | CASTGTGKNEQYF
. | TRBJ2-7 | . | TRBV5-1 | TGCGCCAGCAGCTTCTCAGGAGACCCCTACGAGCAGTACTTC | CASSFSGDPYEQYF
TRBD1 | TRBJ2-3 | . | TRBV24-1 | TGTGCCACCAGTGATTTAGGGGGCGCGGCAGATACGCAGTATTTT | CATSDLGGAADTQYF
. | TRBJ1-6 | few | TRBV5-1 | TGCGCCAGCAGGCTAGCGGAGGGTTCACCCCTCCACTTT | CASRLAEGSPLHF
. | TRBJ2-3 | few | TRBV5-1 | TGCGCCAGCACCCTAGGGTGGGGCCAGATCACAGATACGCAGTATTTT | CASTLGWGQITDTQYF
. | TRBJ2-7 | few | TRBV18 | TGTGCCAGCTCACCACCTTCTCTAAACGCCTACGAGCAGTACTTC | CASSPPSLNAYEQYF
. | TRBJ1-4 | medium-sized | TRBV29-1 | TGCAGCGTTTGGGGGGAGAAAGGAGAAAAACTGTTTTTT | CSVWGEKGEKLFF
. | TRBJ2-7 | many | TRBV7-9 | TGTGCCAGCAGCGAAAGTGGCCAGCAGTACTTC | CASSESGQQYF
. | TRBJ2-1 | few | TRBV3-1 | TGTGCCAGCAGCCCGGTGGATTACAATGAGCAGTTCTTC | CASSPVDYNEQFF
. | TRBJ2-4 | few | TRBV12-3/TRBV12-4 | TGTGCCAGCAGTTTTATGTTTTCGGCAGGACAGAGTATAGCCAAAAACATTCAGTACTTC | CASSFMFSAGQSIAKNIQYF
TRBD1 | TRBJ2-5 | many | TRBV12-3/TRBV12-4 | TGTGCCAGCACCGCGGGACAGGGGTCATCAGAGACCCAGTACTTC | CASTAGQGSSETQYF
. | TRBJ2-3 | many | TRBV7-2 | TGTGCCAGCAGCTTAGCGGGGGCGACAGATACGCAGTATTTT | CASSLAGATDTQYF
TRBD1 | TRBJ1-1 | few | TRBV2 | TGTGCCAGCAGTGAAGACAGGGGCACTGAAGCTTTCTTT | CASSEDRGTEAFF
. | TRBJ1-2 | . | TRBV28 | TGTGCCAGCAGTTTTTGGGGAAATGGCTACACCTTC | CASSFWGNGYTF
. | TRBJ2-3 | few | TRBV10-3 | TGTGCCATCAGTGAGTCGGGAGGGGGCAGGGATACGCAGTATTTT | CAISESGGGRDTQYF
. | TRBJ2-4 | . | TRBV20-1 | TGCAGTGCTACGGCGTCTCCCTCGGCCAAAAACATTCAGTACTTC | CSATASPSAKNIQYF
. | TRBJ2-3 | . | TRBV25-1 | TGTGCCAGCAGTTATCGGATCGCAGATACGCAGTATTTT | CASSYRIADTQYF
. | TRBJ1-5 | . | TRBV6-1 | TGTGCCAGCAGTGGGATGACAGCTATCAATCAGCCCCAGCATTTT | CASSGMTAINQPQHF
TRBD1 | TRBJ2-6 | . | TRBV11-2 | TGTGCCAGCAGCATCGGTCGACAGGGGAAATGGAACGGCAACGTCCTGACTTTC | CASSIGRQGKWNGNVLTF
. | TRBJ2-7 | . | TRBV12-3/TRBV12-4 | TGTGCCAGCAGCAAGACCGACTCCCGGCGGGAGCAGTACTTC | CASSKTDSRREQYF
TRBD1 | TRBJ1-4 | . | TRBV7-9 | TGTGCCAGCAGCTCGGGACAGCTAGGTGAAAAACTGTTTTTT | CASSSGQLGEKLFF
. | TRBJ2-2 | many | TRBV20-1 | TGCAGTGCTAGAGCGAACACCGGGGAGCTGTTTTTT | CSARANTGELFF
. | TRBJ1-2 | many | TRBV5-1 | TGCGCCAGCAGCTTGGACTCTGGGAACTATGGCTACACCTTC | CASSLDSGNYGYTF
. | TRBJ2-3 | . | TRBV27 | TGTGCCAGCAGTTTCGCGTTCACAGATACGCAGTATTTT | CASSFAFTDTQYF
. | TRBJ2-2 | few | TRBV12-3/TRBV12-4 | TGTGCCAGCAGTTTACAGGGTTGGGCCGGGGAGCTGTTTTTT | CASSLQGWAGELFF
. | TRBJ2-6 | few | TRBV20-1 | TGCAGTGCTAGAGACGGATCCTCTGGGGCCAACGTCCTGACTTTC | CSARDGSSGANVLTF
. | TRBJ2-7 | . | TRBV18 | TGTGCCAGCTCCCCGGGTGCAGGGCGACCCTACGAGCAGTACTTC | CASSPGAGRPYEQYF
TRBD2 | TRBJ2-1 | . | TRBV27 | TGTGCCAGCAGGCCGACTAGCGGGGGGCGCTACAATGAGCAGTTCTTC | CASRPTSGGRYNEQFF
. | TRBJ1-2 | few | TRBV2 | TGTGCCAGCAGCCGCGTTCTTGGCTACACCTTC | CASSRVLGYTF
TRBD2 | TRBJ2-2 | . | TRBV5-1 | TGCGCCAGTCACGCTAGCGGGAGGCCCGGGGAGCTGTTTTTT | CASHASGRPGELFF
. | TRBJ2-7 | . | TRBV21-1 | TGTGCCAGCAGCAGATCATTCCGGGACGGGGCCGCCTACGAGCAGTACTTC | CASSRSFRDGAAYEQYF
. | TRBJ2-1 | few | TRBV20-1 | TGCAGTGCTAGAGCTCCTTTTGACTACCCCGAGCAGTTCTTC | CSARAPFDYPEQFF
. | TRBJ2-3 | few | TRBV29-1 | TGCAGCGCCGACCAGGGCACGAGCACAGATACGCAGTATTTT | CSADQGTSTDTQYF